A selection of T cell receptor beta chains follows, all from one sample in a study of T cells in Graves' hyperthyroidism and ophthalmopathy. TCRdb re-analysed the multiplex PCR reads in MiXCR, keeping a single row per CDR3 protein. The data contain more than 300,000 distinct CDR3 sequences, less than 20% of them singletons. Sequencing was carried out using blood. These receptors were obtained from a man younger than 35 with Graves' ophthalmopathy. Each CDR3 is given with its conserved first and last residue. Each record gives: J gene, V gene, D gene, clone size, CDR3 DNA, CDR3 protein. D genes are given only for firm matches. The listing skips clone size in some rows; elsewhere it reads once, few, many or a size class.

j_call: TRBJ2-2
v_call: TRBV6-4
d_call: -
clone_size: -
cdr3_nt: TGTGCCACCTCAAAGGGTATGGTGGGGGACCGCACCGGGGAGCTGTTTTTT
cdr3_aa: CATSKGMVGDRTGELFF

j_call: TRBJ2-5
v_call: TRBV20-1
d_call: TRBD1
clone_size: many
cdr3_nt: TGCAGTGCCAGGGGGCCAGGGTTGGAGACCCAGTACTTC
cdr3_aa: CSARGPGLETQYF

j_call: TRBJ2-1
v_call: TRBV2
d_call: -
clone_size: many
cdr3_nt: TGTGCCAGCAAGCCAGACAATGAGCAGTTCTTC
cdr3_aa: CASKPDNEQFF

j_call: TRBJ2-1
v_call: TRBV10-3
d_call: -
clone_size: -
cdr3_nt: TGTGCCATCAGTGAGACTAGTTTTGATGAGCAGCTCTTC
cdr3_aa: CAISETSFDEQLF

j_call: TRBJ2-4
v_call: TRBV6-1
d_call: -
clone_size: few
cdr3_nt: TGTGCCAGCACAGGGGAAAACATTCAGTACTTC
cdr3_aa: CASTGENIQYF

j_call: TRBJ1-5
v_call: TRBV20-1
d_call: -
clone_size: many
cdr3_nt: TGCAGTGCTGGGACGGTCTATAGCAATCAGCCCCAGCATTTT
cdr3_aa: CSAGTVYSNQPQHF

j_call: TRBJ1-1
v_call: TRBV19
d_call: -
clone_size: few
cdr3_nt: TGTGCCAGTAGTTGGGCAGCGAACACTGAAGCTTTCTTT
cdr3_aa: CASSWAANTEAFF

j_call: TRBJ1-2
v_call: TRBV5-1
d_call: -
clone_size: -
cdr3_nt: TGCGCCAGCAGCTTGGCGCCATCTTCTTATGGCTACACCTTC
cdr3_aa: CASSLAPSSYGYTF

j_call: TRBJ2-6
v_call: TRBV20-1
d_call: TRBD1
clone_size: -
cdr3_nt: TGCAGTGCTAGAACAGGGGGCGTTTCTGGGGCCAACGTCCTGACTTTC
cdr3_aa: CSARTGGVSGANVLTF

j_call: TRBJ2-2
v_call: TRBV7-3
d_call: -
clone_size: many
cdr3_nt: TGTGCCAGCAGGGGGCAGGGGCCCACCGGGGAGCTGTTTTTT
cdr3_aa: CASRGQGPTGELFF

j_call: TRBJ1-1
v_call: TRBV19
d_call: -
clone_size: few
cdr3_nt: TGTGCCAGTAACCCCAATCCCGGGGCCACTGAAGCTTTCTTT
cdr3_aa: CASNPNPGATEAFF

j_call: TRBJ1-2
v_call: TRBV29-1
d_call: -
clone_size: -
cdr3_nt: TGCAGCGTTGAATGGCCTCGGGACACCTTC
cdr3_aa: CSVEWPRDTF

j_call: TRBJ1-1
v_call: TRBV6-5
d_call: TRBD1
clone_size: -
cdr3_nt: TGTGCCAGCAGTTACGGATATGGGACAGTAAACACTGAAGCTTTCTTT
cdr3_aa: CASSYGYGTVNTEAFF

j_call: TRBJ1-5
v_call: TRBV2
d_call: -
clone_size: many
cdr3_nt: TGTGCCAGCAGTGAAACCTTAGGGACTGAATATCAGCCCCAGCATTTT
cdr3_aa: CASSETLGTEYQPQHF

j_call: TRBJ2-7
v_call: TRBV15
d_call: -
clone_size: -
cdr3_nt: TGTGCCACCAGCAGAGGCGTGGTCTCCTACGAGCAGTACTTC
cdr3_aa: CATSRGVVSYEQYF

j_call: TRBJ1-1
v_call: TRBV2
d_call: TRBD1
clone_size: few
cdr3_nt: TGTGCCAACCGAGGGGGGGACAGGGGGCTTGAAGCTTTCTTT
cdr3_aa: CANRGGDRGLEAFF

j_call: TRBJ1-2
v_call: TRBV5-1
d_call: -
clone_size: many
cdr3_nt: TGCGCCAGCACCCCGACGGCGGGCTCCTCAAACTATGGCTACACCTTC
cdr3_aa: CASTPTAGSSNYGYTF

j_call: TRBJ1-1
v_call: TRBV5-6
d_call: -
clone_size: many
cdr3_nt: TGTGCCAGCAGCTTGGATGTCAGTAGCACTGAAGCTTTCTTT
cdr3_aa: CASSLDVSSTEAFF

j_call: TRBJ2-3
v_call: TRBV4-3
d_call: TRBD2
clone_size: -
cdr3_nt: TGCGCCAGCAGCCAGGGACTAGCGGCCACAGATACGCAGTATTTT
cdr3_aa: CASSQGLAATDTQYF

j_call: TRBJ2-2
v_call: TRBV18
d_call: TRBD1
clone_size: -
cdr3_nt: TGTGCCAGCTCAATCTACAGGGGTTCGAACACCGGGGAGCTGTTTTTT
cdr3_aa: CASSIYRGSNTGELFF

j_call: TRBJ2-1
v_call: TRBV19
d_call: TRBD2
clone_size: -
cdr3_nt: TGTGCCAGTGGCGCCGCCCGCGGGGGGGCAGTAAATGAGCAGTTCTTC
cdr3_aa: CASGAARGGAVNEQFF

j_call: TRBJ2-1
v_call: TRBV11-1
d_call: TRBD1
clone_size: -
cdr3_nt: TGCGCCAGCAGCCAACCGGACAGGGTGAGCTACAATGAGCAGTTCTTC
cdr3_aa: CASSQPDRVSYNEQFF

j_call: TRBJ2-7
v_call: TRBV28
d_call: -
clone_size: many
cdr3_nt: TGTGCCGCAGGGGGGGCCCGTTACGAGCAGTACTTC
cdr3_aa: CAAGGARYEQYF

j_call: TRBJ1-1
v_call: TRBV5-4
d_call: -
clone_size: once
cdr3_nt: TGTGCCAGCAGCTCCGGGACACTTGAAGCTTCCTTT
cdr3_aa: CASSSGTLEASF

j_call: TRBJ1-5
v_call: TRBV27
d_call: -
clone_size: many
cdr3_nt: TGTGCCAGCAGTTTATTCTCAACGGGGGGTCGGGCCAGTCAGCCCCAGCATTTT
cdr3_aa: CASSLFSTGGRASQPQHF

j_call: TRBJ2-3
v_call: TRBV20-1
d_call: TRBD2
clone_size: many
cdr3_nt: TGCAGTGCTAAAAACGTAGCGGGGCCCACAGATACGCAGTATTTT
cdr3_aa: CSAKNVAGPTDTQYF